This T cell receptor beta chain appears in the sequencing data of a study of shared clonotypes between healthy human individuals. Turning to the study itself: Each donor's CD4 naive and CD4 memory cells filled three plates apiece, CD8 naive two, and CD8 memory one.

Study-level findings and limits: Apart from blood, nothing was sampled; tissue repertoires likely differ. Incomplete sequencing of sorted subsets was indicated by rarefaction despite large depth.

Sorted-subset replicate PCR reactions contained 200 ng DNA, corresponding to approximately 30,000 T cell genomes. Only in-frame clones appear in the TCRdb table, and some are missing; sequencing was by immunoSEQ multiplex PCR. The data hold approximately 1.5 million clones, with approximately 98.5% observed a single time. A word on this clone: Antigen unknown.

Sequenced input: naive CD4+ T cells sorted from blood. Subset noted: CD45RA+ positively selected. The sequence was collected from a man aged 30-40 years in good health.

The CDR3 region is CAIQRGQETQYF. As DNA, the CDR3 is TGTGCCATACAAAGGGGGCAAGAGACCCAGTACTTC. The V and J genes are TRBV6-9 and TRBJ2-5; the D gene is possibly TRBD1 (6 bases). Germline assignment: CDR1 MNHGY and CDR2 SVAAGI. The length of the CDR3 is 12 residues. The ends were cut back, 10 bases at V and 2 bases at J, with 11 bases in the middle.